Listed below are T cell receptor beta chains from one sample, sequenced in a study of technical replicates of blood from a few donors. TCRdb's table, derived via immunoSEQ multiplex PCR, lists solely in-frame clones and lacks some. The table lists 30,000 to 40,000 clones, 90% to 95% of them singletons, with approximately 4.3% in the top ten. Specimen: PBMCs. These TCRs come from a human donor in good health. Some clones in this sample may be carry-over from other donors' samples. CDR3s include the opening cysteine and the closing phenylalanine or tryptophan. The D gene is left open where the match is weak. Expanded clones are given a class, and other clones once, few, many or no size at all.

CDR3 protein: CAITADRETDTQYF
CDR3 DNA: TGTGCCATCACGGCGGACAGGGAAACAGATACGCAGTATTTT
D gene: TRBD1
clone size: few
J gene: TRBJ2-3
V gene: TRBV10-3

CDR3 protein: CATRTSGEAFF
CDR3 DNA: TGTGCCACCCGAACCTCAGGCGAAGCTTTCTTT
D gene: NA
clone size: NA
J gene: TRBJ1-1
V gene: TRBV27

CDR3 protein: CASNQPPSNEQFF
CDR3 DNA: TGTGCCAGCAACCAACCCCCGAGCAATGAGCAGTTCTTC
D gene: NA
clone size: NA
J gene: TRBJ2-1
V gene: TRBV7-8

CDR3 protein: CASSLGGQGISGNTIYF
CDR3 DNA: TGTGCCAGCAGCTTAGGGGGACAGGGAATCTCTGGAAACACCATATATTTT
D gene: TRBD1
clone size: few
J gene: TRBJ1-3
V gene: TRBV7-2

CDR3 protein: CASSVLGTSGPDTQYF
CDR3 DNA: TGTGCCAGCAGCGTATTGGGGACTAGCGGACCAGATACGCAGTATTTT
D gene: TRBD2
clone size: few
J gene: TRBJ2-3
V gene: TRBV9

CDR3 protein: CASSPQTGAPYEQYF
CDR3 DNA: TGCGCCAGCAGCCCACAGACAGGGGCCCCCTACGAGCAGTACTTC
D gene: TRBD1
clone size: NA
J gene: TRBJ2-7
V gene: TRBV4-3

CDR3 protein: CASSIDLDTPSSYNSPLHF
CDR3 DNA: TGTGCCAGTAGTATAGATTTGGACACTCCCAGCTCCTATAATTCACCCCTCCACTTT
D gene: NA
clone size: NA
J gene: TRBJ1-6
V gene: TRBV19

CDR3 protein: CASSHQVGTEAFF
CDR3 DNA: TGTGCCAGCAGCCACCAGGTGGGCACTGAAGCTTTCTTT
D gene: NA
clone size: NA
J gene: TRBJ1-1
V gene: TRBV7-2

CDR3 protein: CASNRGSYEQYF
CDR3 DNA: TGTGCCAGCAATCGGGGCTCCTACGAGCAGTACTTC
D gene: NA
clone size: NA
J gene: TRBJ2-7
V gene: TRBV6-5

CDR3 protein: CASQDRNTGELFF
CDR3 DNA: TGTGCCTCCCAAGACAGGAACACCGGGGAGCTGTTTTTT
D gene: NA
clone size: NA
J gene: TRBJ2-2
V gene: TRBV14

CDR3 protein: CASSQGQGTEAFF
CDR3 DNA: TGCGCCAGCAGCCAAGGACAGGGCACTGAAGCTTTCTTT
D gene: TRBD1
clone size: NA
J gene: TRBJ1-1
V gene: TRBV4-3

CDR3 protein: CAWTDDRDNTGELFF
CDR3 DNA: TGTGCCTGGACCGACGACAGGGATAACACCGGGGAGCTGTTTTTT
D gene: TRBD1
clone size: few
J gene: TRBJ2-2
V gene: TRBV30

CDR3 protein: CASSSGVQGIDGYTF
CDR3 DNA: TGTGCCAGCAGCTCCGGGGTACAGGGGATAGATGGCTACACCTTC
D gene: TRBD1
clone size: NA
J gene: TRBJ1-2
V gene: TRBV5-8

CDR3 protein: CASSGLAGVGGELFF
CDR3 DNA: TGTGCCAGCAGCGGACTAGCGGGAGTAGGAGGGGAGCTGTTTTTT
D gene: TRBD2
clone size: NA
J gene: TRBJ2-2
V gene: TRBV11-2

CDR3 protein: CASSLAMLDNSPLHF
CDR3 DNA: TGTGCCAGCAGCTTGGCTATGCTTGATAATTCACCCCTCCACTTT
D gene: NA
clone size: once
J gene: TRBJ1-6
V gene: TRBV5-4

CDR3 protein: CASSLVFEGARQETQYF
CDR3 DNA: TGTGCCAGCAGCTTAGTTTTCGAGGGGGCCCGCCAAGAGACCCAGTACTTC
D gene: TRBD1
clone size: NA
J gene: TRBJ2-5
V gene: TRBV7-2

CDR3 protein: CASSEALAGGPDTQYF
CDR3 DNA: TGTGCCAGCAGTGAAGCGCTAGCGGGAGGGCCAGATACGCAGTATTTT
D gene: TRBD2
clone size: NA
J gene: TRBJ2-3
V gene: TRBV6-1

CDR3 protein: CSVGQNTEAFF
CDR3 DNA: TGCAGCGTTGGACAGAACACTGAAGCTTTCTTT
D gene: NA
clone size: few
J gene: TRBJ1-1
V gene: TRBV29-1

CDR3 protein: CASSRDRGLTEAFF
CDR3 DNA: TGTGCCAGCTCACGGGACAGGGGGCTCACTGAAGCTTTCTTT
D gene: TRBD1
clone size: NA
J gene: TRBJ1-1
V gene: TRBV18

CDR3 protein: CASSQDWSTAGGELFF
CDR3 DNA: TGCGCCAGCAGCCAAGATTGGTCAACGGCGGGCGGGGAGCTGTTTTTT
D gene: NA
clone size: NA
J gene: TRBJ2-2
V gene: TRBV4-3

CDR3 protein: CASSLVREGKTFF
CDR3 DNA: TGTGCCAGCAGCTTAGTTCGGGAAGGAAAGACTTTCTTT
D gene: NA
clone size: NA
J gene: TRBJ1-1
V gene: TRBV11-3

CDR3 protein: CSGTSGGNTIYF
CDR3 DNA: TGCAGCGGGACCAGTGGGGGGAACACCATATATTTT
D gene: NA
clone size: NA
J gene: TRBJ1-3
V gene: TRBV29-1

CDR3 protein: CASSLGDREDQPQHF
CDR3 DNA: TGCGCCAGCAGCTTGGGGGACAGGGAGGATCAGCCCCAGCATTTT
D gene: TRBD1
clone size: NA
J gene: TRBJ1-5
V gene: TRBV5-1

CDR3 protein: CASSDRGGQYNEQFF
CDR3 DNA: TGTGCCAGCAGCGACAGAGGGGGACAGTACAATGAGCAGTTCTTC
D gene: TRBD1
clone size: NA
J gene: TRBJ2-1
V gene: TRBV6-6

CDR3 protein: CAWVPRVTEAFF
CDR3 DNA: TGTGCCTGGGTACCGAGGGTCACTGAAGCTTTCTTT
D gene: NA
clone size: NA
J gene: TRBJ1-1
V gene: TRBV30

CDR3 protein: CASSQGLAGLLYEQYF
CDR3 DNA: TGCGCCAGCAGCCAAGGACTAGCGGGCCTCCTCTACGAGCAGTACTTC
D gene: TRBD2
clone size: NA
J gene: TRBJ2-7
V gene: TRBV4-3